This TCR beta chain was obtained from a study of a mutant IDH1 vaccine in newly diagnosed glioma. Study-level background: Commencement of vaccination occurred 4-6 weeks following radiotherapy alone, or concurrently with temozolomide cycles. Most patients had received both radiotherapy and temozolomide, the prior options being radiotherapy, temozolomide, or both. Findings and limits, study-wide: There were vaccine-induced immune responses in around 93% of the patients.

With 0 bases removed from V and 16 bases from J, the gap between germline ends came to 10 bases. There are 11 residues in the CDR3. Per germline, CDR1 MNHEY and CDR2 SVGAGI. As for time point: week 11, during vaccination. The content of each vaccine dose was 300 ug of mutant IDH1 20-mer peptide, and topical imiquimod accompanied it. A remark on this clone: Antigen: not known.

The method was immunoSEQ multiplex PCR; TCRdb's version includes in-frame clones alone and lacks a portion of them. Among 100,000 to 150,000 clones listed, roughly 77% were seen once. The chain combines TRBV6-5 with TRBJ2-4; D is unclear. Sequenced here: PBMCs, sampled from a glioma patient whose treatment included an IDH1 peptide vaccine. The TCR originated in a man aged 40-49 years with glioma. CDR3 sequence reads: CASSYSGFSYF. CDR3 nucleotides: TGTGCCAGCAGTTACTCCGGGTTCTCTTACTTC.